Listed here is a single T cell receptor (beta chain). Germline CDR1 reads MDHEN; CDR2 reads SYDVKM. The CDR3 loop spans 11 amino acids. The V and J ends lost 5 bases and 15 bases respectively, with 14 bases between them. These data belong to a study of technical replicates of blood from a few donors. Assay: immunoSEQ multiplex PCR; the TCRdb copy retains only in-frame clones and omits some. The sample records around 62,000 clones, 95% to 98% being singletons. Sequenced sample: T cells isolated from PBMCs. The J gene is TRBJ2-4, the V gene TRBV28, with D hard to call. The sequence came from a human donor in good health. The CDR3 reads CASSQTRVRYF. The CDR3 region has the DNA TGTGCCAGCAGTCAAACTCGGGTGAGGTACTTC.